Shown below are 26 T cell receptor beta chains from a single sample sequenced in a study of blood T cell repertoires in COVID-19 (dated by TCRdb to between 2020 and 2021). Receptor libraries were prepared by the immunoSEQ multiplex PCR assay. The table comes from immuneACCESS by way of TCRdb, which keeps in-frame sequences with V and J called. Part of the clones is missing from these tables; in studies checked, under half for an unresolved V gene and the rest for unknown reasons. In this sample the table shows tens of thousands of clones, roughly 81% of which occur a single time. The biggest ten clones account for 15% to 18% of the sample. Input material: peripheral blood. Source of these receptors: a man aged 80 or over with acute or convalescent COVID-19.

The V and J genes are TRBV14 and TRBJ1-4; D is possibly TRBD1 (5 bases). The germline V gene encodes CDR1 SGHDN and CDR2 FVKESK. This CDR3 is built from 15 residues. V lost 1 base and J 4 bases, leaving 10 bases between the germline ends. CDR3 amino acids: CASSQVRQYNEKLFF. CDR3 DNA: TGTGCCAGCAGCCAAGTCCGACAGTATAATGAAAAACTGTTTTTT. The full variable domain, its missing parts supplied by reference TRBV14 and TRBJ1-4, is EAGVTQFPSHSVIEKGQTVTLRCDPISGHDNLYWYRRVMGKEIKFLLHFVKESKQDESGMPNNRFLAERTGGTYSTLKVQPAELEDSGVYFCASSQVRQYNEKLFFGSGTQLSVL.

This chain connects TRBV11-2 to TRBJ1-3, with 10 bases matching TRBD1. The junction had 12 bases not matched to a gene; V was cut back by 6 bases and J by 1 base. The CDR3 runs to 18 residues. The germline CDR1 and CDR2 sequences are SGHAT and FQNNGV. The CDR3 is CASRTGTGASESGNTIYF. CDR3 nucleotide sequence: TGTGCCAGCAGAACCGGGACAGGGGCCTCCGAGTCTGGAAACACCATATATTTT.

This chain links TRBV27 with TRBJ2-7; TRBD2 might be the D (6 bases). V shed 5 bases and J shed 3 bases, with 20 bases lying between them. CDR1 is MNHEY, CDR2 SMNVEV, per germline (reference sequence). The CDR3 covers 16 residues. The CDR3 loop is CASSPEGRWVSYEQYF. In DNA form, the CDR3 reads TGTGCCAGCAGTCCGGAGGGACGCTGGGTGAGCTACGAGCAGTACTTC.

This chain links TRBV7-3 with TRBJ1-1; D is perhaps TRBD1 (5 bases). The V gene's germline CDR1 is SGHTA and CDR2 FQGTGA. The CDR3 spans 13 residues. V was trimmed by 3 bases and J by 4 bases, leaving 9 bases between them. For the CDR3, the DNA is TGTGCCAGCAGCTTCGGGGGATCCACTGAAGCTTTCTTT. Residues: CASSFGGSTEAFF.

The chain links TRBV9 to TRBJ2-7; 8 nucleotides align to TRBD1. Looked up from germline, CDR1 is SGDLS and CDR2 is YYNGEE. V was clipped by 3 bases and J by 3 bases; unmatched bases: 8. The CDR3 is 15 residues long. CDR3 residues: CASSASPGQVYEQYF. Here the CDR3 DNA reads TGTGCCAGCAGCGCGAGTCCGGGACAGGTCTACGAGCAGTACTTC.

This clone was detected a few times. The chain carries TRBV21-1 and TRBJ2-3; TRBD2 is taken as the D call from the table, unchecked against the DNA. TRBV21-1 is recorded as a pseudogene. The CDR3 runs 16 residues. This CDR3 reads CASELGLARITDTQYF. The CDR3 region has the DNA TGTGCCAGCGAACTTGGGCTAGCGAGAATCACAGATACGCAGTATTTT.

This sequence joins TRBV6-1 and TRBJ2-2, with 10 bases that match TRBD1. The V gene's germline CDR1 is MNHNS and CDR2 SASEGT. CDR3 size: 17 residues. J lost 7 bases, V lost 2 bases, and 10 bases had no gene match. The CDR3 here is CASSEFPRDRGFGELFF. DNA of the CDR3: TGTGCCAGCAGTGAATTTCCCCGGGACAGGGGTTTCGGGGAGCTGTTTTTT.

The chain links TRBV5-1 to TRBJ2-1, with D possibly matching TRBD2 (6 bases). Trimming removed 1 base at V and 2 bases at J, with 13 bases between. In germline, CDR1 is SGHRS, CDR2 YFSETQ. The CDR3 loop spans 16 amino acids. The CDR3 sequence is CASSLLVGGPYNEQFF. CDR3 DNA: TGCGCCAGCAGCTTGTTAGTCGGGGGACCCTACAATGAGCAGTTCTTC.

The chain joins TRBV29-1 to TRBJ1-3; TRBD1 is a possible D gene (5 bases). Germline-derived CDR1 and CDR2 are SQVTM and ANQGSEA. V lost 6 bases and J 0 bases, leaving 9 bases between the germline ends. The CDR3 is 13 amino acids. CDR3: CSVKTVSGNTIYF. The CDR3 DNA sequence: TGCAGCGTGAAGACAGTCTCTGGAAACACCATATATTTT.

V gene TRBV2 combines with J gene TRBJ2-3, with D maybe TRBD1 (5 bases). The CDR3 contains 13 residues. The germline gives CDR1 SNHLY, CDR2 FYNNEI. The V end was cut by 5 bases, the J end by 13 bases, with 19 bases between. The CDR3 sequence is CASSWRTSELEYF. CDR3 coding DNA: TGTGCCAGCAGTTGGCGGACATCGGAATTGGAGTATTTT.

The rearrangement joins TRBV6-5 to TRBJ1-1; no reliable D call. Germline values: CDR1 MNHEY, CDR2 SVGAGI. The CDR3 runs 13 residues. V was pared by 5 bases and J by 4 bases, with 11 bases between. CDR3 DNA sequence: TGTGCCAGCAGTCGGCAGGTGATCACTGAAGCTTTCTTT. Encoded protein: CASSRQVITEAFF.

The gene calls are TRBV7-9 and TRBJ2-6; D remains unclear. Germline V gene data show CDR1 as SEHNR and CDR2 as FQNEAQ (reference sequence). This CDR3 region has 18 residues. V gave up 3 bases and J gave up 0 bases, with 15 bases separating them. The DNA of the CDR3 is TGTGCCAGCAGCTTCGCACAGAATCTTTTCTCTGGGGCCAACGTCCTGACTTTC. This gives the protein CASSFAQNLFSGANVLTF.

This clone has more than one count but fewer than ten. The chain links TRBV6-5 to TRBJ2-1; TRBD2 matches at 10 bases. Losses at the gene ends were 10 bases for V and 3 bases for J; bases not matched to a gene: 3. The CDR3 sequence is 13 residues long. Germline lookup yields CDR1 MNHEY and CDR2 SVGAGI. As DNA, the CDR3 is TGTGCCACCGGGACTAGCGACTACAATGAGCAGTTCTTC. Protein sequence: CATGTSDYNEQFF.

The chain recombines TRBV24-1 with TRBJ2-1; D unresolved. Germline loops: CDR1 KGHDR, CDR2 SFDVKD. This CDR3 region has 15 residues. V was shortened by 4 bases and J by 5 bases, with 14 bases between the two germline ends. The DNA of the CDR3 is TGTGCCACCAGTGACCAAAGTCCCGGTCACAATGAGCAGTTCTTC. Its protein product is CATSDQSPGHNEQFF.

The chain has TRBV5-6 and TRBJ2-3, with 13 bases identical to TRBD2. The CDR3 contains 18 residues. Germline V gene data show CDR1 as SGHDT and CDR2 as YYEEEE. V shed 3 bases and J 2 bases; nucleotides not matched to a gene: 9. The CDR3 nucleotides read TGTGCCAGCAGCTCCACTAGCGGGAGGGTTTTTGACACAGATACGCAGTATTTT. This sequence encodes CASSSTSGRVFDTDTQYF.

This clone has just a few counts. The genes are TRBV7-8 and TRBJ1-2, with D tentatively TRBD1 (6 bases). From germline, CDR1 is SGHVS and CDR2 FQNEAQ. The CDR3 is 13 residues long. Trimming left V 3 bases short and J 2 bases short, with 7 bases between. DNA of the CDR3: TGTGCCAGCAGCTTCCAGGGGAACTATGGCTACACCTTC. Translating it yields CASSFQGNYGYTF.

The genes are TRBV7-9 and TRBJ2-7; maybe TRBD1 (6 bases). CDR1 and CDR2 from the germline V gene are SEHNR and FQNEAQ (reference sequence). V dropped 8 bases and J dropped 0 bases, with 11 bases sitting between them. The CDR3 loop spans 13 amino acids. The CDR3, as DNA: TGTGCCAGCTGCCGGGACAACTCCTACGAGCAGTACTTC. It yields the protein CASCRDNSYEQYF.

The CDR3 DNA reads TGTGCCAGCAGCCTAGGGTCGGGGGGCACTGAAGCTTTCTTT. It encodes CASSLGSGGTEAFF. The genes are TRBV7-2 and TRBJ1-1; D perhaps matches TRBD1 (5 bases). This CDR3 has 14 amino acids. The germline V gene has CDR1 SGHTA and CDR2 FQGNSA. Trimming removed 5 bases from V and 4 bases from J, with 14 bases in between. The full variable domain, rest sourced from reference TRBV7-2 and TRBJ1-1, is GAGVSQSPSNKVTEKGKDVELRCDPISGHTALYWYRQSLGQGLEFLIYFQGNSAPDKSGLPSDRFSAERTGGSVSTLTIQRTQQEDSAVYLCASSLGSGGTEAFFGQGTRLTVV.

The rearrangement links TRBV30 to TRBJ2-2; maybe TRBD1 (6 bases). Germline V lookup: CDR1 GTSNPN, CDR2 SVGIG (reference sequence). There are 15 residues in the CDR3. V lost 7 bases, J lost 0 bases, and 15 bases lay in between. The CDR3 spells CAYAVDSPNTGELFF. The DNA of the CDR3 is TGTGCCTACGCGGTGGACAGCCCGAACACCGGGGAGCTGTTTTTT.

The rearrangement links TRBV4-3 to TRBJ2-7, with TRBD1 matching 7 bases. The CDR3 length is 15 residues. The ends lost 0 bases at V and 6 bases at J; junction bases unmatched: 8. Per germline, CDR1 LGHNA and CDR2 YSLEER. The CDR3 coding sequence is TGCGCCAGCAGCCAAGATCCACGAACAGGGGTCGAGCAGTACTTC. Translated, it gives CASSQDPRTGVEQYF.

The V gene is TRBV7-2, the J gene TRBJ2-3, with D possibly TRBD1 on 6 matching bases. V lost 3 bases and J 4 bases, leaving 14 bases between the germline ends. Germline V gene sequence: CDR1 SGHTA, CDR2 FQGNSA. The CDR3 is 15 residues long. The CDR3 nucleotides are TGTGCCAGCAGCTTCCCTACAGGGTGGTCAGATACGCAGTATTTT. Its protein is CASSFPTGWSDTQYF.

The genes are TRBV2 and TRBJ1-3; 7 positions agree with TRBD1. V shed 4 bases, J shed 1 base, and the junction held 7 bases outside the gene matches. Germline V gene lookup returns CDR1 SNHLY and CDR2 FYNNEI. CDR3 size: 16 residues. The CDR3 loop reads CASSVSGRGSGNTIYF. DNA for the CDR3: TGTGCCAGCAGTGTGTCCGGCAGGGGGTCTGGAAACACCATATATTTT.

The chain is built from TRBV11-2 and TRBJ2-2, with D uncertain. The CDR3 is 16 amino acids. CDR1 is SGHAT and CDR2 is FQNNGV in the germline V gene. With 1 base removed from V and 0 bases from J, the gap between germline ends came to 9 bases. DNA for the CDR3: TGTGCCAGCAGCTTAGTAAGTCGGTCGAACACCGGGGAGCTGTTTTTT. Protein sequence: CASSLVSRSNTGELFF.

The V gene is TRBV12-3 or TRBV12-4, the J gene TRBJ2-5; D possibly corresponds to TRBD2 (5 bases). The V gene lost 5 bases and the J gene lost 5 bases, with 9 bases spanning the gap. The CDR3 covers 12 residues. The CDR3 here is CASSPRRETQYF. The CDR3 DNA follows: TGTGCCAGCAGTCCTAGGAGGGAGACCCAGTACTTC.

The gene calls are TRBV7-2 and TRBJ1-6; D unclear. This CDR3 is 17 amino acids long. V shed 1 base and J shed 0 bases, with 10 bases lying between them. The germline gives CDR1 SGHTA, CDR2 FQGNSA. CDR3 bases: TGTGCCAGCAGCTTAGAGCGGCCGAGCTCCTATAATTCACCCCTCCACTTT. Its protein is CASSLERPSSYNSPLHF.

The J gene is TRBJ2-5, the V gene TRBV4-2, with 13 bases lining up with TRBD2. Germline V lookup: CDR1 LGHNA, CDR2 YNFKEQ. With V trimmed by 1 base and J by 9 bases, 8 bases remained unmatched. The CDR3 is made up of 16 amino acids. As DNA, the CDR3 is TGTGCCAGCAGCCAAGGGACTAGCGGGGGACTTGGGGCCCAGTACTTC. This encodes CASSQGTSGGLGAQYF.